This TCR beta chain was sequenced in a study of blood T cell repertoires in COVID-19. Study background: T cells, B-cell-depleted T cells, or PBMCs supplied cDNA or gDNA.

Unmatched junction bases numbered 5, after V lost 5 bases and J lost 2 bases. CDR3 length: 16 amino acids. CDR1 LGHDT and CDR2 YNNKEL come from the germline V gene (reference sequence). This clone was picked up one time. Profiling relied on immunoSEQ multiplex PCR, and the TCRdb table lists in-frame clones only, not all of them. The sample carries about 270,000 clones, about 91% recorded once. The sequenced material came from peripheral blood. The V gene is TRBV3-1 (or the pseudogene TRBV3-2), the J gene TRBJ2-5; 13 positions agree with TRBD2. The source is a young adult with COVID-19, enrolled during active disease. CDR3 loop: CASSYETSGRQETQYF. CDR3 DNA sequence: TGTGCCAGCAGCTACGAGACTAGCGGGAGGCAAGAGACCCAGTACTTC.